These 10 T cell receptor beta chains originate from one sample sequenced in a study of cytomegalovirus exposure and HLA in healthy donors. This PCR relied on a set of 60 Vbeta primers and 13 Jbeta primers. Produced via immunoSEQ multiplex PCR; TCRdb's table is partial and in-frame only. The table lists about 96,000 clones, about four fifths of them singletons. Material: PBMCs. Source of these receptors: a female donor in good health and CMV-seropositive.

The chain employs TRBV28 and TRBJ1-5; TRBD1 matches at 9 bases. The CDR3 length is 16 residues. Germline V lookup: CDR1 MDHEN, CDR2 SYDVKM. Trimming at V came to 4 bases and at J to 1 base, leaving 5 bases not matched to a gene. CDR3 region: CASSYIGTGSNQPQHF. The CDR3 region has the DNA TGTGCCAGCAGTTACATAGGGACAGGGAGCAATCAGCCCCAGCATTTT.

The chain links TRBV28 to TRBJ1-1, with D perhaps TRBD1 (5 bases). The germline V gene encodes CDR1 MDHEN and CDR2 SYDVKM. This CDR3 has 12 amino acids. Trimming took 4 bases from V and 5 from J, leaving 8 bases between them. The CDR3 is CASSYYRTEAFF. DNA for the CDR3: TGTGCCAGCAGTTACTACAGGACTGAAGCTTTCTTT.

This clone showed up just a few times. The chain is built from TRBV4-2 and TRBJ2-5, with 8 bases matching TRBD2. This CDR3 comprises 15 residues. J lost 4 bases, V lost 6 bases, and 10 bases had no gene match. Germline lookup yields CDR1 LGHNA and CDR2 YNFKEQ. The DNA of the CDR3 is TGTGCCAGCAGTTCCCGGCCCGGGGGGGTAGAGACCCAGTACTTC. Translated, it gives CASSSRPGGVETQYF.

This chain links TRBV6-5 with TRBJ2-3, with 11 bases aligning to TRBD2. With V trimmed by 5 bases and J by 4 bases, 5 bases remained unmatched. Germline CDR1 and CDR2: MNHEY and SVGAGI. This CDR3 is 15 amino acids long. The CDR3 coding sequence is TGTGCCAGCAGTCCGGGACTAGCGGTCCCAGATACGCAGTATTTT. Amino acids: CASSPGLAVPDTQYF.

V usage is TRBV7-2 and J usage is TRBJ1-5; 8 bases fit TRBD1. Losses at the gene ends were 5 bases for V and 0 bases for J; bases not matched to a gene: 9. The CDR3 consists of 17 residues. CDR1 is SGHTA, CDR2 FQGNSA, per germline. CDR3 in amino acids: CASSLGTGSLSNQPQHF. CDR3 coding DNA: TGTGCCAGCAGCCTCGGGACAGGAAGCCTTAGCAATCAGCCCCAGCATTTT.

The rearrangement links TRBV5-4 to TRBJ2-3; possible D gene TRBD2, 6 bases. V was cut by 4 bases and J by 2 bases, with 20 bases left in between. From germline, CDR1 is SGHNT and CDR2 YYREEE (reference sequence). CDR3 length: 17 amino acids. CDR3 sequence: CASSQQGTGPLTDTQYF. CDR3 sequence (DNA): TGTGCCAGCAGCCAACAAGGGACTGGCCCCCTCACAGATACGCAGTATTTT. The full variable domain, with the rest looked up from reference TRBV5-4 and TRBJ2-3, is ETGVTQSPTHLIKTRGQQVTLRCSSQSGHNTVSWYQQALGQGPQFIFQYYREEENGRGNFPPRFSGLQFPNYSSELNVNALELDDSALYLCASSQQGTGPLTDTQYFGPGTRLTVL.

This chain links TRBV7-2 with TRBJ1-5, with a possible D match to TRBD1 (6 bases). The germline gives CDR1 SGHTA, CDR2 FQGNSA. This CDR3 comprises 15 residues. Trimming took off 0 bases at V and 6 bases at J, with 12 bases between the two ends. CDR3 region: CASSLAGGGAQPQHF. In nucleotides, the CDR3 is TGTGCCAGCAGCTTAGCGGGAGGGGGGGCTCAGCCCCAGCATTTT.

This chain uses TRBV28 with TRBJ2-7; 7 bases are a match to TRBD2. The CDR3 consists of 16 residues. CDR1 is MDHEN and CDR2 is SYDVKM in the germline V gene. J lost 0 bases, V lost 2 bases, and 7 bases had no gene match. The CDR3: CASSLMWRGSSYEQYF. The CDR3 region has the DNA TGTGCCAGCAGTTTAATGTGGCGGGGGAGCTCCTACGAGCAGTACTTC.

V usage is TRBV15 and J usage is TRBJ1-1, with D unclear. The CDR3 is 13 amino acids. From germline, CDR1 is LNHNV and CDR2 YYDKDF (reference sequence). The V end lost 4 bases, the J end lost 4 bases, and 10 bases lay between the germline ends. The CDR3 region is CATSKFWSTEAFF. CDR3 DNA: TGTGCCACCAGCAAGTTTTGGAGCACTGAAGCTTTCTTT.

The V call is TRBV7-2, the J call TRBJ2-5; 7 bases align to TRBD2. This CDR3 comprises 15 residues. After removal of 0 bases from V and 3 bases from J, the junction contained 4 bases not matched to a gene. Germline-derived CDR1 and CDR2 are SGHTA and FQGNSA. The CDR3 DNA sequence: TGTGCCAGCAGCTTAGCGGGCCTAGCGGAAGAGACCCAGTACTTC. Its translation: CASSLAGLAEETQYF.